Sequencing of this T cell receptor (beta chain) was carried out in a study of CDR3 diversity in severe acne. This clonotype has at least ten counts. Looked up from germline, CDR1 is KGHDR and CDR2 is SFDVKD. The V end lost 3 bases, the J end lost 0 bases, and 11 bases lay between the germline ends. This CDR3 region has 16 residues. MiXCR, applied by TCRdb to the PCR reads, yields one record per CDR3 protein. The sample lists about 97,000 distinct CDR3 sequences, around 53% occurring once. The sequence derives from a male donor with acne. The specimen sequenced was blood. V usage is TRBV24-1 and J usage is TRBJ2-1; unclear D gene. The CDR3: CATSDPRPSSYNEQFF. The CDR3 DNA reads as TGTGCCACCAGTGATCCTCGACCCAGCTCCTACAATGAGCAGTTCTTC.